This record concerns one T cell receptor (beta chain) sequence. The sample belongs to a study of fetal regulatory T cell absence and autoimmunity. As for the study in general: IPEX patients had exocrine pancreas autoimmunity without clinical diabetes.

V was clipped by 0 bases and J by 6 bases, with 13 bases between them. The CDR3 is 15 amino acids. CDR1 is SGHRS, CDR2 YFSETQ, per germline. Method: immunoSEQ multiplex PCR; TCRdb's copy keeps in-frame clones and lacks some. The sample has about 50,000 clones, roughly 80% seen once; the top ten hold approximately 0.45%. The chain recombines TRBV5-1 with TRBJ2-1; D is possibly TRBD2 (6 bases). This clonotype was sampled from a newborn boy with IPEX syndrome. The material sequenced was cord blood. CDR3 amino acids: CASSLEPGTPNEQFF. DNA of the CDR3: TGCGCCAGCAGCTTGGAACCCGGGACTCCCAATGAGCAGTTCTTC. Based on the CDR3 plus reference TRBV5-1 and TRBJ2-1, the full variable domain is KAGVTQTPRYLIKTRGQQVTLSCSPISGHRSVSWYQQTPGQGLQFLFEYFSETQRNKGNFPGRFSGRQFSNSRSEMNVSTLELGDSALYLCASSLEPGTPNEQFFGPGTRLTVL.